The 14 T cell receptor beta chains listed next were all sequenced from one sample in a study of shared clonotypes between healthy human individuals. Profiling relied on immunoSEQ multiplex PCR, and the TCRdb table lists in-frame clones only, not all of them. The sample lists a few million clones; 90% to 95% were seen once. The sample comprised naive CD4+ T cells sorted from blood. Subset: CD45RA+ positively selected. These receptors all stem from a man aged 18 to 35 in good health.

The J gene is TRBJ2-7, the V gene TRBV27; a weak D match, TRBD1 (6 bases). The germline V gene has CDR1 MNHEY and CDR2 SMNVEV (reference sequence). The CDR3 sequence is 13 residues long. Trimming removed 8 bases at V and 2 bases at J, with 13 bases between. The CDR3 region is CASGLGAAYEQYF. CDR3 nucleotides: TGTGCCAGCGGGCTGGGGGCTGCCTACGAGCAGTACTTC.

The chain joins TRBV28 to TRBJ1-2; a weak D match, TRBD1 (5 bases). Trimming took 5 bases from V and 5 from J, leaving 12 bases between them. CDR3 length: 13 amino acids. The germline gives CDR1 MDHEN, CDR2 SYDVKM. As DNA, the CDR3 is TGTGCCAGCAGTCCCTTGCAGGGATATGGCTACACCTTC. This codes for CASSPLQGYGYTF.

This CDR3 reads CASSLGDRQGEQYF. The CDR3 region has the DNA TGTGCCAGCAGCTTAGGGGACCGGCAAGGCGAGCAGTACTTC. This chain uses TRBV7-8 with TRBJ2-7; D possibly uses TRBD1 or TRBD2 (5 bases each). Germline CDR1 and CDR2: SGHVS and FQNEAQ. The CDR3 extends over 14 amino acids. The ends were cut back, 1 base at V and 6 bases at J, with 13 bases in the middle.

This chain links TRBV7-8 with TRBJ2-3; no clear D gene. Trimming took 3 bases from V and 2 from J, leaving 12 bases between them. This CDR3 region has 15 residues. Germline CDR1 and CDR2: SGHVS and FQNEAQ. The CDR3 here is CASSFADSPTDTQYF. CDR3 bases: TGTGCCAGCAGCTTCGCTGACTCGCCCACAGATACGCAGTATTTT.

J is TRBJ1-1 and V is TRBV5-1, with D perhaps TRBD1 (6 bases). The CDR3 totals 14 residues. The V end lost 0 bases, the J end lost 10 bases, and 16 bases lay between the germline ends. Germline CDR1 is SGHRS and CDR2 is YFSETQ. CDR3 region: CASSLGGPSPSAFF. CDR3 nucleotide sequence: TGCGCCAGCAGCTTGGGGGGGCCCAGTCCCTCAGCTTTCTTT.

The V and J genes are TRBV6-5 and TRBJ2-7, with 8 nucleotides matching TRBD1. Germline V gene sequence: CDR1 MNHEY, CDR2 SVGAGI. The CDR3 is made up of 14 amino acids. V trimming: 6 bases; J trimming: 3 bases; junction bases outside the gene matches: 7. The CDR3 DNA reads TGTGCCAGCAGCCCACAGGGGGGAAGCTACGAGCAGTACTTC. Residues: CASSPQGGSYEQYF.

The CDR3 spells CAWVKQGPTNTGELFF. The CDR3 DNA sequence: TGTGCCTGGGTTAAACAGGGGCCAACGAACACCGGGGAGCTGTTTTTT. The V gene is TRBV30, the J gene TRBJ2-2; 7 bases map to TRBD1. J was trimmed by 0 bases and V by 5 bases; bases with no gene match: 9. Germline CDR1 GTSNPN, CDR2 SVGIG (reference sequence). The CDR3 contains 16 residues.

Of note for this clone: Other DNA sequences in the sample encode the same CDR3. The rearrangement joins TRBV6-5 to TRBJ2-1; TRBD2 is a possible D gene (5 bases). Germline V gene sequence: CDR1 MNHEY, CDR2 SVGAGI. The CDR3 spans 15 residues. The V end was cut by 6 bases, the J end by 0 bases, with 12 bases between. CDR3: CASSRGGSSYNEQFF. The CDR3 DNA is TGTGCCAGCAGCCGAGGTGGGAGCTCCTACAATGAGCAGTTCTTC.

The chain employs TRBV19 and TRBJ1-2; 9 bases fit TRBD1. CDR3 length: 17 residues. CDR1 is LNHDA and CDR2 is SQIVND in the germline V gene (reference sequence). Trimming took 5 bases from V and 2 from J; bases not matched to a gene: 12. CDR3 nucleotides: TGTGCCAGTAGTCCCCCGGGACAGGGAGGACCCAACTATGGCTACACCTTC. This translates into CASSPPGQGGPNYGYTF.

This clone was found once. This rearrangement joins TRBV10-3 to TRBJ2-7; D ambiguous. Germline CDR1 reads ENHRY; CDR2 reads SYGVKD. The CDR3 totals 12 residues. The ends were cut back, 3 bases at V and 3 bases at J, with 6 bases in the middle. CDR3 in DNA: TGTGCCATCAGTGAACACCACTACGAGCAGTACTTC. Protein: CAISEHHYEQYF.

V gene TRBV30 combines with J gene TRBJ2-2, with D tentatively TRBD1 (5 bases). Germline V gives CDR1 GTSNPN, CDR2 SVGIG (reference sequence). The CDR3 contains 16 residues. V was shortened by 1 base and J by 0 bases, with 12 bases between the two germline ends. The CDR3 here is CAWSGRRVSNTGELFF. DNA of the CDR3: TGTGCCTGGAGTGGCCGCAGGGTGTCGAACACCGGGGAGCTGTTTTTT.

The gene calls are TRBV5-5 and TRBJ2-1, with D perhaps TRBD2 (5 bases). The CDR3 loop spans 15 amino acids. Trimming pared 2 bases from V and 1 base from J, leaving 10 bases between. Germline V CDR1 and CDR2: SGHKS, YYEKEE (reference sequence). CDR3 protein: CASSLAVLSYNEQFF. CDR3 nucleotides: TGTGCCAGCAGCTTAGCGGTACTTTCCTACAATGAGCAGTTCTTC. Supplemented by reference TRBV5-5 and TRBJ2-1, the full variable domain reads DAGVTQSPTHLIKTRGQQVTLRCSPISGHKSVSWYQQVLGQGPQFIFQYYEKEERGRGNFPDRFSARQFPNYSSELNVNALLLGDSALYLCASSLAVLSYNEQFFGPGTRLTVL.

CDR3 in amino acids: CAISDRDSGEQFF. CDR3 DNA: TGTGCCATCAGTGACAGGGATTCCGGCGAGCAGTTCTTC. The chain has TRBV10-3 and TRBJ2-1; perhaps TRBD1 as D (5 bases). The V gene's germline CDR1 is ENHRY and CDR2 SYGVKD. V lost 3 bases to trimming and J lost 10 bases, with 13 bases between them. The CDR3 has 13 residues.

This chain connects TRBV2 to TRBJ2-2, with a possible D match to TRBD2 (6 bases). The germline V gene has CDR1 SNHLY and CDR2 FYNNEI. This CDR3 has 15 residues. Trimming shortened V by 8 bases and J by 0 bases, and 13 bases separated the two germline ends. CDR3 bases: TGTGCCAGCGGTCAGACTAGTTCGAACACCGGGGAGCTGTTTTTT. Its protein is CASGQTSSNTGELFF.